The next 19 T cell receptor beta chains were all read from a single sample in a study of cytomegalovirus exposure and HLA in healthy donors. Primers for the PCR totalled 60 Vbeta and 13 Jbeta. Produced via immunoSEQ multiplex PCR; TCRdb's table is partial and in-frame only. Here the sample spans under 95,000 clones, 79% being singletons. Sequenced material: PBMCs. These receptors were taken from a woman between 40 and 55 years old in good health and CMV-seropositive.

Comments on this clone: The junction differs from germline at one of its ends, possibly a read error. The chain carries TRBV7-7 and TRBJ2-1; the D gene is possibly TRBD2 (5 bases). The germline gives CDR1 SSHAT, CDR2 FNYEAQ (reference sequence). The CDR3 length is 17 residues. CDR3: CASSPVFEWEIYNEQFF. CDR3 sequence (DNA): TGTGCTAGCAGCCCTGTCTTTGAGTGGGAGATATACAATGAGCAGTTCTTC.

This chain links TRBV5-8 with TRBJ1-5; D may be TRBD1 (6 bases). The CDR3 has 19 residues. Trimming took off 2 bases at V and 4 bases at J, with 25 bases between the two ends. Germline CDR1 SGHTS, CDR2 YDEGEE. The CDR3 sequence: CASSFDYGGAHIKNQPQHF. The CDR3 region has the DNA TGTGCCAGCAGCTTTGACTATGGGGGCGCGCATATAAAAAATCAGCCCCAGCATTTT.

This clone was detected only once. V and J are TRBV6-1 and TRBJ1-5; D possibly corresponds to TRBD1 (6 bases). V lost 10 bases, J lost 6 bases, and 13 bases lay in between. This CDR3 is built from 12 residues. Germline V lookup: CDR1 MNHNS, CDR2 SASEGT. CDR3 bases: TGTGCCACTGTACAGGGTTTTCAGCCCCAGCATTTT. It specifies CATVQGFQPQHF.

This clone has only one observation. This chain connects TRBV28 to TRBJ2-7, with 12 bases fitting TRBD2. Germline values: CDR1 MDHEN, CDR2 SYDVKM. J gave up 4 bases and V 1 base, and 5 bases lay outside the gene matches. The CDR3 is 16 amino acids. CDR3 DNA: TGTGCCAGCAGTTTATTCCAGACTAGCGGGAGTTACGAGCAGTACTTC. It codes for CASSLFQTSGSYEQYF.

The V call is TRBV6-6, the J call TRBJ2-7; 7 nucleotides match TRBD2. V trimming: 5 bases; J trimming: 4 bases; junction bases outside the gene matches: 8. The CDR3 runs 14 residues. Germline assignment: CDR1 MNHNY and CDR2 SVGAGI (reference sequence). CDR3 sequence reads: CASSTGGRSYEQYF. The CDR3 nucleotides are TGTGCCAGCAGTACGGGGGGAAGGAGTTACGAGCAGTACTTC.

Only one count was recorded for this clone. This CDR3 reads CAWIESAGGTQYF. CDR3 coding DNA: TGTGCCTGGATAGAATCGGCCGGCGGGACCCAGTACTTC. The chain is built from TRBV30 and TRBJ2-5; D unclear. Trimming stripped 4 bases from V and 7 bases from J, with 16 bases between. Germline V CDR1 and CDR2: GTSNPN, SVGIG (reference sequence). The length of the CDR3 is 13 residues. The full variable domain, in which reference TRBV30 and TRBJ2-5 provide the parts outside the CDR3, is SQTIHQWPATLVQPVGSPLSLECTVEGTSNPNLYWYRQAAGRGLQLLFYSVGIGQISSEVPQNLSASRPQDRQFILSSKKLLLSDSGFYLCAWIESAGGTQYFGPGTRLLVL.

The rearrangement links TRBV7-9 to TRBJ1-4, with a possible D match to TRBD1 (5 bases). The CDR3 is 17 residues long. Germline values: CDR1 SEHNR, CDR2 FQNEAQ (reference sequence). V was shortened by 2 bases and J by 0 bases, with 13 bases between the two germline ends. The CDR3 DNA reads as TGTGCCAGCAGCTTATCTCAGGGCGATACAACTAATGAAAAACTGTTTTTT. Translated, it gives CASSLSQGDTTNEKLFF.

In the case of this clone: The CDR3 carries no conserved terminal phenylalanine or tryptophan, so it likely arises from a read error. The chain couples TRBV4-1 to TRBJ1-1; D might be TRBD1 (6 bases). This CDR3 region has 16 residues. Germline CDR1 and CDR2: MGHRA and YSYEKL. Trimming took 3 bases from V and 5 from J, leaving 19 bases between them. CDR3 region: CASSHGSGAGETEAFL. Here the CDR3 DNA reads TGCGCCAGCAGCCATGGATCAGGGGCAGGGGAGACTGAAGCTTTCCTT.

This clone was found once. This chain links TRBV4-1 with TRBJ2-7, with 12 positions matching TRBD2. V gave up 3 bases and J gave up 1 base; unmatched junction bases: 1. The CDR3 has 15 residues. CDR1 is MGHRA and CDR2 is YSYEKL in the germline V gene. The CDR3 loop is CASSQGLAGSYEQYF. CDR3 coding DNA: TGCGCCAGCAGCCAGGGACTAGCGGGTTCCTACGAGCAGTACTTC.

This chain joins TRBV2 and TRBJ2-7, with 10 bases identical to TRBD1. The V gene's germline CDR1 is SNHLY and CDR2 FYNNEI. J lost 5 bases, V lost 3 bases, and 7 bases had no gene match. The length of the CDR3 is 15 residues. CDR3 in amino acids: CASSEMGTGEDEQYF. The CDR3 DNA follows: TGTGCCAGCAGTGAGATGGGGACAGGGGAAGACGAGCAGTACTTC.

In regard to this clone: In the same sample, other DNA sequences code for this CDR3. The chain has TRBV4-3 and TRBJ1-5; D is unclear. V was pared by 0 bases and J by 4 bases, with 13 bases between. The CDR3 length is 16 residues. Looked up from germline, CDR1 is LGHNA and CDR2 is YSLEER. This CDR3 is CASSQDLRGGNQPQHF. DNA of the CDR3: TGCGCCAGCAGCCAAGATCTACGGGGAGGGAATCAGCCCCAGCATTTT.

The CDR3 reads CASSVEGAASYNEQFF. In DNA, the CDR3 is TGTGCCAGCAGCGTAGAGGGGGCGGCCTCCTACAATGAGCAGTTCTTC. The chain employs TRBV9 and TRBJ2-1; 7 nucleotides match TRBD1. CDR3 length equals 16 residues. Trimming at V came to 0 bases and at J to 0 bases, leaving 3 bases not matched to a gene. In germline, CDR1 is SGDLS, CDR2 YYNGEE.

In DNA form, the CDR3 reads TGTGCCACCAGCAGAGGACAGGGGGCGATCAACTATGGCTACACCTTC. The encoded protein is CATSRGQGAINYGYTF. The rearrangement joins TRBV15 to TRBJ1-2; 10 bases agree with TRBD1. Trimming removed 1 base from V and 2 bases from J; junction bases left unmatched: 4. The CDR3 extends over 16 amino acids. Germline loops: CDR1 LNHNV, CDR2 YYDKDF (reference sequence). Filled out from reference TRBV15 and TRBJ1-2, the complete variable domain reads DAMVIQNPRYQVTQFGKPVTLSCSQTLNHNVMYWYQQKSSQAPKLLFHYYDKDFNNEADTPDNFQSRRPNTSFCFLDIRSPGLGDTAMYLCATSRGQGAINYGYTFGSGTRLTVV.

The rearrangement joins TRBV4-1 to TRBJ2-3; TRBD1 might be the D (6 bases). Germline V lookup: CDR1 MGHRA, CDR2 YSYEKL. V was pared by 2 bases and J by 4 bases, with 7 bases between. The CDR3 length is 13 residues. Here the CDR3 reads CASSQQGSDTQYF. The CDR3 DNA reads TGCGCCAGCAGCCAACAGGGGTCAGATACGCAGTATTTT.

The chain is built from TRBV18 and TRBJ1-4; 7 bases line up with TRBD1. V shed 2 bases, J shed 3 bases, and the junction held 0 bases outside the gene matches. The CDR3 contains 14 residues. Looked up from germline, CDR1 is KGHSH and CDR2 is LQKENI. Written as DNA, the CDR3 is TGTGCCAGCTCACCAACAGGGGCTAATGAAAAACTGTTTTTT. Translating it yields CASSPTGANEKLFF.

The chain is built from TRBV19 and TRBJ2-2; 10 bases fit TRBD1. V trimming: 5 bases; J trimming: 8 bases; junction bases outside the gene matches: 8. The CDR3 runs 15 residues. Germline lookup yields CDR1 LNHDA and CDR2 SQIVND (reference sequence). The CDR3, as DNA: TGTGCCAGTAGTTCGACAGGGGGCCCCGGTGGGGAGCTGTTTTTT. It is translated as CASSSTGGPGGELFF.

This sequence joins TRBV4-3 and TRBJ1-1, with a tentative D call TRBD1 (5 bases). Germline-derived CDR1 and CDR2 are LGHNA and YSLEER. V was shortened by 0 bases and J by 11 bases, with 28 bases between the two germline ends. CDR3 length equals 18 residues. The CDR3 sequence is CASSQDLGRGFGRGPAFF. The CDR3 nucleotides read TGCGCCAGCAGCCAAGATCTAGGGCGGGGATTTGGGAGGGGCCCCGCTTTCTTT.

The chain links TRBV4-1 to TRBJ2-3; D remains ambiguous. The germline gives CDR1 MGHRA, CDR2 YSYEKL. The CDR3 length is 14 residues. Trimming took 5 bases from V and 1 from J, leaving 10 bases between them. The CDR3 coding sequence is TGCGCCAGCAGCATTGAAGCCCGCACAGATACGCAGTATTTT. It specifies CASSIEARTDTQYF.

CDR3 nucleotides: TGCGCCAGCAGACCTAGCGGGGGGGCATCCTACGAGCAGTACTTC. Its translation is CASRPSGGASYEQYF. This chain uses TRBV5-1 with TRBJ2-7; TRBD2 matches 12 bases. The CDR3 is made up of 15 amino acids. With 5 bases clipped from V and 1 base from J, the junction kept 4 bases outside the gene matches. CDR1 is SGHRS and CDR2 is YFSETQ in the germline V gene.